Shown below are 13 T cell receptor beta chains from a single sample sequenced in a study of metastatic and nonmetastatic thyroid tumors. Thyroid surgery was performed in patients who had received no treatment beforehand. From the PCR reads, TCRdb re-called clones with MiXCR. The table records some 37,000 clones, around 21% of them present only once. Material for sequencing was blood. Receptors were obtained from a female donor with papillary thyroid cancer or a benign thyroid nodule (not recorded which). Some clones in this sample may be carry-over from other donors' samples.

This clone was recorded many times. CDR3 residues: CASSPHPGETQYF. CDR3 coding DNA: TGTGCCAGTAGTCCCCACCCCGGAGAGACCCAGTACTTC. The chain links TRBV19 to TRBJ2-5, with D hard to call. V was pared by 5 bases and J by 4 bases, with 11 bases between. This CDR3 spans 13 amino acids. The germline V gene has CDR1 LNHDA and CDR2 SQIVND (reference sequence). Combining the CDR3 with reference TRBV19 and TRBJ2-5 gives the whole variable domain DGGITQSPKYLFRKEGQNVTLSCEQNLNHDAMYWYRQDPGQGLRLIYYSQIVNDFQKGDIAEGYSVSREKKESFPLTVTSAQKNPTAFYLCASSPHPGETQYFGPGTRLLVL.

This clone was seen repeatedly, ten times or more. The V call is TRBV18, the J call TRBJ1-1; no definite D call. Germline V gene data show CDR1 as KGHSH and CDR2 as LQKENI. This CDR3 region has 14 residues. V was shortened by 1 base and J by 0 bases, with 6 bases between the two germline ends. Here the CDR3 reads CASSPQGLNTEAFF. In nucleotides, the CDR3 is TGTGCCAGCTCACCACAGGGATTGAACACTGAAGCTTTCTTT.

In its sample, this clone was seen many times. The V call is TRBV2, the J call TRBJ2-7, with D maybe TRBD2 (5 bases). CDR1 and CDR2 (germline): SNHLY, FYNNEI. The CDR3 extends over 14 amino acids. Trimming removed 8 bases at V and 0 bases at J, with 14 bases between. CDR3 sequence: CASSEVRSSYEQYF. The DNA of the CDR3 is TGTGCCAGCTCGGAGGTTAGGAGCTCCTACGAGCAGTACTTC.

Concerning this clone: Other nucleotide sequences in the sample specify the same CDR3. The gene calls are TRBV6-2 or TRBV6-3 and TRBJ1-1, with D hard to call. CDR3 length: 12 residues. Germline CDR1 is MNHEY and CDR2 is SVGEGT. The V gene lost 10 bases and the J gene lost 2 bases, with 11 bases spanning the gap. The CDR3 DNA reads as TGTGCCACCCGACGGAAAAACACTGAAGCTTTCTTT. It is translated as CATRRKNTEAFF.

This clone showed up many times. V is TRBV30 and J is TRBJ2-3, with 7 bases identical to TRBD1. Per the germline V gene, CDR1 is GTSNPN and CDR2 is SVGIG (reference sequence). Trimming removed 0 bases from V and 4 bases from J; junction bases left unmatched: 1. The CDR3 spans 13 residues. Here the CDR3 DNA reads TGTGCCTGGAGTGTTGGGACAGCAGATACGCAGTATTTT. It yields the protein CAWSVGTADTQYF. The whole variable domain, filled in from reference TRBV30 and TRBJ2-3, reads SQTIHQWPATLVQPVGSPLSLECTVEGTSNPNLYWYRQAAGRGLQLLFYSVGIGQISSEVPQNLSASRPQDRQFILSSKKLLLSDSGFYLCAWSVGTADTQYFGPGTRLTVL.

This clone was picked up many times. The rearrangement links TRBV18 to TRBJ1-1; D uncertain. The CDR3 sequence is 16 residues long. V lost 3 bases, J lost 1 base, and 15 bases lay in between. Germline CDR1 is KGHSH and CDR2 is LQKENI. The CDR3 region has the DNA TGTGCCAGCTCACCTTTTTTTGACACGCGGAACACTGAAGCTTTCTTT. Its protein is CASSPFFDTRNTEAFF.

V and J are TRBV10-3 and TRBJ1-1; D is perhaps TRBD1 (6 bases). With 10 bases removed from V and 0 bases from J, the gap between germline ends came to 15 bases. The CDR3 has 14 amino acids. The germline CDR1 and CDR2 sequences are ENHRY and SYGVKD. CDR3 protein: CATGRGQMNTEAFF. The CDR3 DNA is TGTGCCACGGGAAGGGGACAAATGAACACTGAAGCTTTCTTT.

Ten or more counts support this clone. The CDR3 here is CSANPGTVDNSPLHF. The CDR3 nucleotides read TGCAGTGCTAATCCTGGGACCGTGGATAATTCACCCCTCCACTTT. This chain links TRBV20-1 with TRBJ1-6, with D perhaps matching TRBD1 (5 bases). Looked up from germline, CDR1 is DFQATT and CDR2 is SNEGSKA (reference sequence). The CDR3 spans 15 residues. V was cut by 4 bases and J by 5 bases, with 15 bases left in between.

There are a few counts of this clone. V usage is TRBV5-1 and J usage is TRBJ1-3; D gene unclear. The CDR3 has 16 residues. Germline values: CDR1 SGHRS, CDR2 YFSETQ. Trimming stripped 0 bases from V and 3 bases from J, with 13 bases between. The CDR3 region has the DNA TGCGCCAGCAGCTTGGCGCCGGCACAGCTTGGAAACACCATATATTTT. It codes for CASSLAPAQLGNTIYF.

This clone was seen ten or more times. This rearrangement joins TRBV9 to TRBJ1-5; D is unclear. The V gene's germline CDR1 is SGDLS and CDR2 YYNGEE. This CDR3 comprises 15 residues. The germline V and J ends were trimmed by 2 bases and 7 bases, with 16 bases remaining between them. CDR3 DNA: TGTGCCAGCAGCGTGGGCGGCACAACGGGACAGCCCCAGCATTTT. Its protein product is CASSVGGTTGQPQHF.

Many counts were recorded for this clone. The rearrangement links TRBV7-6 to TRBJ2-1, with D possibly TRBD1 on 5 matching bases. Germline-derived CDR1 and CDR2 are SGHVS and FNYEAQ. Trimming removed 3 bases at V and 6 bases at J, with 9 bases between. This CDR3 region has 13 residues. CDR3 protein: CASSFRQLNEQFF. The CDR3 DNA is TGTGCCAGCAGCTTCAGACAGCTCAATGAGCAGTTCTTC.

This clone was counted many times. This chain connects TRBV9 to TRBJ2-1, with D perhaps matching TRBD1 (5 bases). Trimming left V 0 bases short and J 2 bases short, with 9 bases between. The germline V gene has CDR1 SGDLS and CDR2 YYNGEE. This CDR3 region has 15 residues. The CDR3 sequence is CASSVGQNAYNEQFF. DNA for the CDR3: TGTGCCAGCAGCGTAGGACAGAATGCCTACAATGAGCAGTTCTTC.

At least ten counts were recorded for this clone. A much larger clone is a single base away; this may be a read error. The chain is built from TRBV11-2 and TRBJ2-7, with 8 bases that match TRBD2. The germline CDR1 and CDR2 sequences are SGHAT and FQNNGV. This CDR3 has 15 residues. V was clipped by 1 base and J by 3 bases; unmatched bases: 5. The CDR3 loop reads CASSLGLARVYEQYF. The CDR3 DNA sequence: TGTGCCAGCAGCTTAGGACTAGCGAGAGTCTACGAGCAGTACTTC.